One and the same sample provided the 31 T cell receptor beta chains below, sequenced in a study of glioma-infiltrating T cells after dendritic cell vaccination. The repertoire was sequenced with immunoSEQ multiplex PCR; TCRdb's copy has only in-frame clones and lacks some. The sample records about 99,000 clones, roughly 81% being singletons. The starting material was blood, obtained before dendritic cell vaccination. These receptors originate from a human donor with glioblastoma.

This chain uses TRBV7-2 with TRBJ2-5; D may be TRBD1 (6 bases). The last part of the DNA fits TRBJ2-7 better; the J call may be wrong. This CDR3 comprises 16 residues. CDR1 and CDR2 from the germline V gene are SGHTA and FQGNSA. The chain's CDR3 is CASSLQSTGPSYEQYF. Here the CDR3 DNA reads TGTGCCAGCAGCCTTCAGTCGACAGGTCCCTCCTACGAGCAGTACTTC.

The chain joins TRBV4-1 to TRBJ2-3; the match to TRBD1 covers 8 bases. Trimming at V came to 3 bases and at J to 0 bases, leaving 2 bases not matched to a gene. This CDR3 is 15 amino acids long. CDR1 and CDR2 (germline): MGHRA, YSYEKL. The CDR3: CASSHQGASTDTQYF. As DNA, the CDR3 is TGCGCCAGCAGCCACCAGGGGGCTAGCACAGATACGCAGTATTTT.

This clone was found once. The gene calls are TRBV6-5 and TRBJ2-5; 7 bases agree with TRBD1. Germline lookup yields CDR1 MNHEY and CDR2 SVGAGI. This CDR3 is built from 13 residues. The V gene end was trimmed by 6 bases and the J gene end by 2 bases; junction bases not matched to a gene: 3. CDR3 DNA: TGTGCCAGCAGACTGGGACAGCAAGAGACCCAGTACTTC. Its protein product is CASRLGQQETQYF.

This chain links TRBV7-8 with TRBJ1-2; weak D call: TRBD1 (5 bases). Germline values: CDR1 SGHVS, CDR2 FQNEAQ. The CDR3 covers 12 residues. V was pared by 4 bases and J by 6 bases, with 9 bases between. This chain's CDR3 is CASSSPRDGYTF. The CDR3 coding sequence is TGTGCCAGCAGCTCTCCCAGGGATGGCTACACCTTC.

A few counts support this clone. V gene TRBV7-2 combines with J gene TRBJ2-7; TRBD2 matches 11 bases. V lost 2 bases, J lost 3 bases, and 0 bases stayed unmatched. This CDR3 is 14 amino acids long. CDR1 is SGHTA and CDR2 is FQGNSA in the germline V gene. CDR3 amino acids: CASSLTSGGYEQYF. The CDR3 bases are TGTGCCAGCAGCTTAACTAGCGGGGGCTACGAGCAGTACTTC.

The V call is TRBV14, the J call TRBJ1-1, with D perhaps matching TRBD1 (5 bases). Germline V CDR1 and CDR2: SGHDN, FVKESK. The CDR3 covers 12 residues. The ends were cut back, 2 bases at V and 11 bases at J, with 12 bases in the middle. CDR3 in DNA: TGTGCCAGCAGCCAACTTCGGGCAGGGGCTTTCTTT. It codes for CASSQLRAGAFF.

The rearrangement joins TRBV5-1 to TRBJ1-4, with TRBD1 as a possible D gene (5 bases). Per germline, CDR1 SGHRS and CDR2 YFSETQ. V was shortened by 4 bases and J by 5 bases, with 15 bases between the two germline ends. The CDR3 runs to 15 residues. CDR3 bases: TGCGCCAGCAGCCTCACAGGATTGGAGAATGAAAAACTGTTTTTT. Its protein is CASSLTGLENEKLFF.

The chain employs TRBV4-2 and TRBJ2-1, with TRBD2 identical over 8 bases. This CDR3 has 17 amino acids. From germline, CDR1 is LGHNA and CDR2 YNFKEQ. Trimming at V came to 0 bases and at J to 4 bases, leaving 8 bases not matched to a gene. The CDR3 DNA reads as TGTGCCAGCAGCCAAGATGGCGCGGGGGGCTATTACAATGAGCAGTTCTTC. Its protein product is CASSQDGAGGYYNEQFF.

The CDR3: CASNPTTQNTEAFF. The CDR3 nucleotides read TGTGCCAGCAACCCTACTACACAGAACACTGAAGCTTTCTTT. The V gene is TRBV7-9, the J gene TRBJ1-1, with no clear D. This CDR3 region has 14 residues. V lost 7 bases and J lost 1, with 13 bases in between. Germline V gives CDR1 SEHNR, CDR2 FQNEAQ (reference sequence).

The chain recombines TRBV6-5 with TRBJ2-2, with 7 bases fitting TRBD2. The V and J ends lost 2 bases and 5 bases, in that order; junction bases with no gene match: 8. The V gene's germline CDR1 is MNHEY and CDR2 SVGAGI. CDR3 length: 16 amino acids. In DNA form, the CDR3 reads TGTGCCAGCAGTTACCGGGGGGAAGCAAAAACCGGGGAGCTGTTTTTT. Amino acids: CASSYRGEAKTGELFF.

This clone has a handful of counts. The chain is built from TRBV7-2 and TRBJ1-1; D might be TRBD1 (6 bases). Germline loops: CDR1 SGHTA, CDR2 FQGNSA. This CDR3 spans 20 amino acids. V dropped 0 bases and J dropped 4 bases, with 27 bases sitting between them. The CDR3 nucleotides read TGTGCCAGCAGCTTAGCCCTGAAACTAGTCCGGGACAAAGACTTCACTGAAGCTTTCTTT. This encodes CASSLALKLVRDKDFTEAFF.

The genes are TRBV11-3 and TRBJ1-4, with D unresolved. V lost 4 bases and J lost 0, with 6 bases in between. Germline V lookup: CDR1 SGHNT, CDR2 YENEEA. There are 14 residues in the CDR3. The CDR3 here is CASSSSPTNEKLFF. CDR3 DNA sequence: TGTGCCAGCAGCTCCAGTCCAACTAATGAAAAACTGTTTTTT.

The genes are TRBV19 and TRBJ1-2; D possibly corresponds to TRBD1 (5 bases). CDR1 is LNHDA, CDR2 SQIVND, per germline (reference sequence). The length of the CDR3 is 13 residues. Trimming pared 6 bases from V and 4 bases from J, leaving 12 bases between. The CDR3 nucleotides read TGTGCCAGTAGCCCCCAGGGCTTCTATGGCTACACCTTC. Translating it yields CASSPQGFYGYTF. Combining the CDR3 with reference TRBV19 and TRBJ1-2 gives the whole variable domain DGGITQSPKYLFRKEGQNVTLSCEQNLNHDAMYWYRQDPGQGLRLIYYSQIVNDFQKGDIAEGYSVSREKKESFPLTVTSAQKNPTAFYLCASSPQGFYGYTFGSGTRLTVV.

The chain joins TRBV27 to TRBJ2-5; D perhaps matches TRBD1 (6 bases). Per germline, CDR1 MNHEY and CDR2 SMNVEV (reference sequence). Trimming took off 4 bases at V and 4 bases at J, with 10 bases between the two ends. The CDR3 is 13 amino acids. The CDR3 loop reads CASSSSGVETQYF. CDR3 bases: TGTGCCAGCAGTTCATCAGGGGTAGAGACCCAGTACTTC.

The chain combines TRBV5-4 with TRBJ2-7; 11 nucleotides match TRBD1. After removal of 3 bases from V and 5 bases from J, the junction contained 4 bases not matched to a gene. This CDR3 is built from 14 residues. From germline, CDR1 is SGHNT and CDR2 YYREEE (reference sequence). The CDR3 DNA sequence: TGTGCCAGCAGCTCCGGGACAGGGGGTAACGAGCAGTACTTC. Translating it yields CASSSGTGGNEQYF.

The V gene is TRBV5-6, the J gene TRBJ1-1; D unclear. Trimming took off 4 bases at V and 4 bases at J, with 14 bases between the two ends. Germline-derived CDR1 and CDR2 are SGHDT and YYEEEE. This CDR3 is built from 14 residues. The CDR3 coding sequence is TGTGCCAGCAGCCGTCCTATTGCCTCCACTGAAGCTTTCTTT. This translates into CASSRPIASTEAFF.

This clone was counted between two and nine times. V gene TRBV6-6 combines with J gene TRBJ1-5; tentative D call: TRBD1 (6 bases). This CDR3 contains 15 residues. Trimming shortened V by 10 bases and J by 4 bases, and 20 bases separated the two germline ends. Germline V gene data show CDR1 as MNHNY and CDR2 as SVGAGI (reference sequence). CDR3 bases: TGTGCCACCTACAGCGTCCAGGGGAGAAATCAGCCCCAGCATTTT. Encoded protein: CATYSVQGRNQPQHF.

CDR3 coding DNA: TGTGCCAGCAGGTCTAGCGGGGGGGCGTACGAGCAGTACTTC. It yields the protein CASRSSGGAYEQYF. This rearrangement joins TRBV6-6 to TRBJ2-7; 12 nucleotides match TRBD2. Trimming removed 6 bases from V and 4 bases from J; junction bases left unmatched: 4. The CDR3 consists of 14 residues. Germline CDR1 and CDR2: MNHNY and SVGAGI (reference sequence).

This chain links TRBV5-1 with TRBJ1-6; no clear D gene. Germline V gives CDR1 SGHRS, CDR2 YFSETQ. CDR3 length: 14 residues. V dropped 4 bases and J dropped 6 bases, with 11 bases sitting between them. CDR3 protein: CASSLYSFNSPLHF. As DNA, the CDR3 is TGCGCCAGCAGCCTTTACAGTTTTAATTCACCCCTCCACTTT.

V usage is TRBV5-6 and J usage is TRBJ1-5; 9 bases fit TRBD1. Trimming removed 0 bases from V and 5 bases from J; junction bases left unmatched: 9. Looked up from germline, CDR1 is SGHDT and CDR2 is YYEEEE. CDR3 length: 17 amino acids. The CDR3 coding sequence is TGTGCCAGCAGCTTGGCCGGCTCGACAGGGGGTTATCAGCCCCAGCATTTT. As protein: CASSLAGSTGGYQPQHF.

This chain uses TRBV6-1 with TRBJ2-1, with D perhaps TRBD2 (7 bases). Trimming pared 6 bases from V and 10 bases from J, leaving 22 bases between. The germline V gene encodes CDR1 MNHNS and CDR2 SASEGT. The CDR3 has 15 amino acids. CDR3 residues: CASSDKQGGGYEQFF. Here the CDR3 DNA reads TGTGCCAGCAGCGACAAACAAGGGGGGGGCTACGAGCAGTTCTTC.

Written as DNA, the CDR3 is TGTGCCAGCAGCCTGGGACAGGATTACTCAACTAATGAAAAACTGTTTTTT. It specifies CASSLGQDYSTNEKLFF. The genes are TRBV5-6 and TRBJ1-4; 8 bases fit TRBD1. Trimming cost V 4 bases and J 0 bases; bases outside gene matches: 8. CDR3 length equals 17 residues. Germline V gene sequence: CDR1 SGHDT, CDR2 YYEEEE.

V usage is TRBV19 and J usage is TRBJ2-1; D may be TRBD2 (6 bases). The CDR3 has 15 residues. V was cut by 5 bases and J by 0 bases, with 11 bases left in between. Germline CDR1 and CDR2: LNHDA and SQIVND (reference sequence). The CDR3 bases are TGTGCCAGTAGTCCGCCCGGGGGCTCCTACAATGAGCAGTTCTTC. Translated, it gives CASSPPGGSYNEQFF.

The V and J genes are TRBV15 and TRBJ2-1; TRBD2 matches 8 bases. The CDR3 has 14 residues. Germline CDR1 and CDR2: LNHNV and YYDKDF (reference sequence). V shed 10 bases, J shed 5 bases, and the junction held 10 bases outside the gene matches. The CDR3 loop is CASVRGAGNNEQFF. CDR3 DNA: TGTGCCAGCGTGCGGGGGGCCGGTAACAATGAGCAGTTCTTC.

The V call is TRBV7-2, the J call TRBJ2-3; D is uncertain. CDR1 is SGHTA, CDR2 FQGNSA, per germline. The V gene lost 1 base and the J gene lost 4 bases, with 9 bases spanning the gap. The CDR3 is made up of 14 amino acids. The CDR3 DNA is TGTGCCAGCAGCTTAGTCAGTCCAGCAGATACGCAGTATTTT. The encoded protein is CASSLVSPADTQYF.

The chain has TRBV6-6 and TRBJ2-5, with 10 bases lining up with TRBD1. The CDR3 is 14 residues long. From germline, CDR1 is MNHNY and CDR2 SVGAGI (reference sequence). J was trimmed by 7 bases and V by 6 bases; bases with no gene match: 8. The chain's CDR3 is CASREGGQGTTQYF. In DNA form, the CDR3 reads TGTGCCAGCAGAGAGGGGGGACAGGGGACGACCCAGTACTTC.

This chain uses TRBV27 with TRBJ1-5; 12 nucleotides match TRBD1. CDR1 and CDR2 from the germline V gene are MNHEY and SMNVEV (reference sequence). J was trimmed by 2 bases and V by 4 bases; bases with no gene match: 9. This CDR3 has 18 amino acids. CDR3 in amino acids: CASSSFGTGGGGNQPQHF. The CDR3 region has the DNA TGTGCCAGCAGTTCGTTCGGGACAGGGGGCGGCGGCAATCAGCCCCAGCATTTT.

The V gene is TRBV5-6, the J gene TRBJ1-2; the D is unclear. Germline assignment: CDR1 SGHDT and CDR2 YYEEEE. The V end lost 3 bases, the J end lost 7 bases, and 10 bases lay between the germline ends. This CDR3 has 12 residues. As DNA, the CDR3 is TGTGCCAGCAGCTCGCCCGAGGGTGGCTACACCTTC. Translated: CASSSPEGGYTF.

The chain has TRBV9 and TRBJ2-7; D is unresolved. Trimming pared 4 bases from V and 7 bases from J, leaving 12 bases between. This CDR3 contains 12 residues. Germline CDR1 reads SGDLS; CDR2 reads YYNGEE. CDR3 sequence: CASSPLVGEQYF. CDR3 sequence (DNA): TGTGCCAGCAGCCCCTTGGTCGGTGAGCAGTACTTC.

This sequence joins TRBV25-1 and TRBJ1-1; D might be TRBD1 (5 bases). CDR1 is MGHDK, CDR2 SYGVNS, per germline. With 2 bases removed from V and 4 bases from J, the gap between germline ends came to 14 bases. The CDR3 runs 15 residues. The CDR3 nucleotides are TGTGCCAGCAGTGAAGGAGCTCGGGGGGGCACTGAAGCTTTCTTT. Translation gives CASSEGARGGTEAFF. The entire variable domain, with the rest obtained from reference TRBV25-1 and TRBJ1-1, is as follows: EADIYQTPRYLVIGTGKKITLECSQTMGHDKMYWYQQDPGMELHLIHYSYGVNSTEKGDLSSESTVSRIRTEHFPLTLESARPSHTSQYLCASSEGARGGTEAFFGQGTRLTVV.

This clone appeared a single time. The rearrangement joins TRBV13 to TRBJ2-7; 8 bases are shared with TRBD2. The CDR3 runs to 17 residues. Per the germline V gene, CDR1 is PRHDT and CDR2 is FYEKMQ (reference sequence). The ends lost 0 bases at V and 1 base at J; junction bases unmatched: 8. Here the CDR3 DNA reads TGTGCCAGCAGCTTAGGCCTCGGGGGGGCCGTATCCTACGAGCAGTACTTC. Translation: CASSLGLGGAVSYEQYF.